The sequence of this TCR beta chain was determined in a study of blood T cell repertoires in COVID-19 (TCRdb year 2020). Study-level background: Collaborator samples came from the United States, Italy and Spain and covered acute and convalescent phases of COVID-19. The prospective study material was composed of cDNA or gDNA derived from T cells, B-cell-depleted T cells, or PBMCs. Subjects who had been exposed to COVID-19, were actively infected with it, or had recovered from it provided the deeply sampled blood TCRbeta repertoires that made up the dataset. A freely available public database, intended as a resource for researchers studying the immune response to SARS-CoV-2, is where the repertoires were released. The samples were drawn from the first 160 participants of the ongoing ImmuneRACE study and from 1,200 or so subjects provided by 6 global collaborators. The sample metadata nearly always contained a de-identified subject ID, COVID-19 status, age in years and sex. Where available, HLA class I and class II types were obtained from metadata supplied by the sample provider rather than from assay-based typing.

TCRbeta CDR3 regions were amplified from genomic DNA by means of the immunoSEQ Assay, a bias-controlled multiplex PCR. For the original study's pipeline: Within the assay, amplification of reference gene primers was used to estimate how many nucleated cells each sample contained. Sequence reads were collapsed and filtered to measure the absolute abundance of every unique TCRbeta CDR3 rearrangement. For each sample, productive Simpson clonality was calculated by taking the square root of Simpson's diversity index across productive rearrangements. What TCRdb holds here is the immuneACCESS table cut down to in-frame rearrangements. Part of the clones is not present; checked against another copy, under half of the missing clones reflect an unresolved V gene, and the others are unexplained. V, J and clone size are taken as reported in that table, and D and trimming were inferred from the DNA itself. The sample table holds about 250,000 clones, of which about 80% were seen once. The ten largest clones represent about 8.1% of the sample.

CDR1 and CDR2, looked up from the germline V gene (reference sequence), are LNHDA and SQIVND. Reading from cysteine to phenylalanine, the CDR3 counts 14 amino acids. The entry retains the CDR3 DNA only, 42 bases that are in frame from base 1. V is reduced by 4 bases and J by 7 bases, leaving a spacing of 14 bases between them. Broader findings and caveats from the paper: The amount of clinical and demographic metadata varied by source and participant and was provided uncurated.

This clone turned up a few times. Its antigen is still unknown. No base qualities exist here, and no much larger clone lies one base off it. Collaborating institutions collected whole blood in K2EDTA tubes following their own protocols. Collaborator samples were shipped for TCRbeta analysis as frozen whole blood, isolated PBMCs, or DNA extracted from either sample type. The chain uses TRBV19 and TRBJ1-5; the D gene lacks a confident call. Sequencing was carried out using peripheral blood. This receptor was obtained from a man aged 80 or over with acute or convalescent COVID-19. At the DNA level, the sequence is TGTGCCAGTAGTAATCCCAGGTCTCGCCAGCCCCAGCATTTT. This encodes CASSNPRSRQPQHF.